This TCR beta chain was captured by sequencing in a study of shared clonotypes between healthy human individuals. Here immunoSEQ multiplex PCR was the method, and the copy in TCRdb shows in-frame clones only, minus some. The sample includes over 950,000 clones, approximately 75% of them seen just once. The source is a man aged 18 to 35 in good health. Some clones in this sample may be carry-over from other donors' samples. The sequenced sample consisted of memory CD4+ T cells from PBMCs. Subset of the sample: CD45RA-negative fraction.

The CDR3 spells CASSPMETNHEQFF. CDR3 nucleotide sequence: TGTGCCAGCTCACCAATGGAGACAAACCATGAGCAGTTCTTC. The chain employs TRBV18 and TRBJ2-1, with unresolved D. This CDR3 has 14 residues. Trimming cost V 2 bases and J 8 bases, with 13 bases left between them. The germline gives CDR1 KGHSH, CDR2 LQKENI. Supplemented by reference TRBV18 and TRBJ2-1, the full variable domain reads NAGVMQNPRHLVRRRGQEARLRCSPMKGHSHVYWYRQLPEEGLKFMVYLQKENIIDESGMPKERFSAEFPKEGPSILRIQQVVRGDSAAYFCASSPMETNHEQFFGPGTRLTVL.